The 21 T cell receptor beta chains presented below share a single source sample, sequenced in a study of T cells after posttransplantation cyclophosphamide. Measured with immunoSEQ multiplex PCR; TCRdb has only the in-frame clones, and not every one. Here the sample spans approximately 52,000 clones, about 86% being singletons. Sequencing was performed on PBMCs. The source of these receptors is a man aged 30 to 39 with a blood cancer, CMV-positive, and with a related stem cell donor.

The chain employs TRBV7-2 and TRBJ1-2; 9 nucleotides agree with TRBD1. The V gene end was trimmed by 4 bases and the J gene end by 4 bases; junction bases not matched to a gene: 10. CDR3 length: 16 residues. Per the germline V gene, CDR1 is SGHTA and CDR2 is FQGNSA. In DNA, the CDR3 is TGTGCCAGCAGCTCAGCGGGACAGGGAGTACTCTATGGCTACACCTTC. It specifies CASSSAGQGVLYGYTF.

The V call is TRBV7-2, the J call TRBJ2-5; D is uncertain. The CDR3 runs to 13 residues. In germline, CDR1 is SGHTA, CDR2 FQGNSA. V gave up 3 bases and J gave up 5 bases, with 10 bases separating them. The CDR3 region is CASSLRPMETQYF. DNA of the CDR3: TGTGCCAGCAGCTTGAGGCCAATGGAGACCCAGTACTTC.

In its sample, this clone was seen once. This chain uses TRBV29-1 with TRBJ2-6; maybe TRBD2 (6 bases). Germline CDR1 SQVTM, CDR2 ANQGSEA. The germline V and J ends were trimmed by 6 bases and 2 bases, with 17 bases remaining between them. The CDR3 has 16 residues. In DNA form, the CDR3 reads TGCAGCGTAGTTCCCTACGGCGGGGCTGGGGCCAACGTCCTGACTTTC. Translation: CSVVPYGGAGANVLTF.

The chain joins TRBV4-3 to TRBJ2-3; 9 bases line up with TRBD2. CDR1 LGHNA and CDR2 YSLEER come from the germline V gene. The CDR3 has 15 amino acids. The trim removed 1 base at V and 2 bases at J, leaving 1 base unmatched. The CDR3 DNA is TGCGCCAGCAGCCAAGTAGCGGGGGTCACAGATACGCAGTATTTT. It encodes CASSQVAGVTDTQYF.

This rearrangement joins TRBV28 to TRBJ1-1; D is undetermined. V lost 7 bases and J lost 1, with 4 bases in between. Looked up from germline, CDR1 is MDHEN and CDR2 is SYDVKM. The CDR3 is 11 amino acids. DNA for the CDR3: TGTGCCAGCAAACAGAACACTGAAGCTTTCTTT. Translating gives CASKQNTEAFF.

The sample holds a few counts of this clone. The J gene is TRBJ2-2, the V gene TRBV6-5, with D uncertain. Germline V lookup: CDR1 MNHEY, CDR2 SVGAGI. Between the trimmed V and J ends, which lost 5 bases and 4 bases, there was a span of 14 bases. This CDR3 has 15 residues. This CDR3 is CASSRTILGTGELFF. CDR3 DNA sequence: TGTGCCAGCAGTCGAACTATTTTGGGCACCGGGGAGCTGTTTTTT.

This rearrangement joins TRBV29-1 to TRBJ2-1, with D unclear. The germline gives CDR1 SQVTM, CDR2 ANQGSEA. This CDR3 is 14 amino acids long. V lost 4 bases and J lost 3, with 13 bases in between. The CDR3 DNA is TGCAGCGTTGGGTCCCTAGACCTCTACAATGAGCAGTTCTTC. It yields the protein CSVGSLDLYNEQFF.

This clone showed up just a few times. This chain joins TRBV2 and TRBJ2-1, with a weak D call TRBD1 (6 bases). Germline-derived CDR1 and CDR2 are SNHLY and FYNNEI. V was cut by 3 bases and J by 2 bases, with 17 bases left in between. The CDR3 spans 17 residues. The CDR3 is CASSEVGWGTTYNEQFF. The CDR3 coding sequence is TGTGCCAGCAGTGAGGTTGGTTGGGGGACAACCTACAATGAGCAGTTCTTC.

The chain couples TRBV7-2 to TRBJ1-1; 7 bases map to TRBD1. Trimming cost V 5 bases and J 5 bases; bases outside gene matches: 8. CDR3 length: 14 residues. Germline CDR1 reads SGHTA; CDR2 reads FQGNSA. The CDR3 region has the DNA TGTGCCAGCAGCCCACAGACAGGGTTTACTGAAGCTTTCTTT. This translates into CASSPQTGFTEAFF.

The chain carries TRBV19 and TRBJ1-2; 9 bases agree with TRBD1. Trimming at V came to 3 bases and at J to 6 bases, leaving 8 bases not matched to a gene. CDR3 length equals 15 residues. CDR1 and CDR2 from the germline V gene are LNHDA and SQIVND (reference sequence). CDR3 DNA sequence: TGTGCCAGTAGTATCGGGGGACAGGGCAGCGATGGCTACACCTTC. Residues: CASSIGGQGSDGYTF.

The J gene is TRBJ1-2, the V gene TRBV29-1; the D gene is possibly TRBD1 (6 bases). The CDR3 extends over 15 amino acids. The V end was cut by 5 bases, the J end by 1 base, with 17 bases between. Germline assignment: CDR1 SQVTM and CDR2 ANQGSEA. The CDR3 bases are TGCAGCGTTTCGGAACTCCAGGGGCTTAACTATGGCTACACCTTC. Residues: CSVSELQGLNYGYTF.

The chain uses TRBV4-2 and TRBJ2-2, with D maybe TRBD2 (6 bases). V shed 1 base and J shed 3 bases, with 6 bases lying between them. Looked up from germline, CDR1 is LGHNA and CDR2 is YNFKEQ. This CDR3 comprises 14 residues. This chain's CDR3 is CASSQAGDTGELFF. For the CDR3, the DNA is TGTGCCAGCAGCCAAGCGGGGGACACCGGGGAGCTGTTTTTT.

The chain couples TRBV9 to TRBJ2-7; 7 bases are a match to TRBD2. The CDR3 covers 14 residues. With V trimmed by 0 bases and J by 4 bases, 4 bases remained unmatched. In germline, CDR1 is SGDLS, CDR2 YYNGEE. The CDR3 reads CASSVGSGGYEQYF. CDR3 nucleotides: TGTGCCAGCAGCGTAGGATCGGGGGGTTACGAGCAGTACTTC.

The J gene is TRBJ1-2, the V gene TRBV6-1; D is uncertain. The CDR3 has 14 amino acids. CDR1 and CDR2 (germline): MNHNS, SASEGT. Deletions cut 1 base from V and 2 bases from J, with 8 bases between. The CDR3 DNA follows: TGTGCCAGCAGTGAAGTGGTAGCCAACTATGGCTACACCTTC. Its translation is CASSEVVANYGYTF.

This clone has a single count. The chain's CDR3 is CAWSAPGILNQPQHF. The DNA of the CDR3 is TGTGCCTGGAGTGCCCCAGGGATTTTGAATCAGCCCCAGCATTTT. The chain combines TRBV30 with TRBJ1-5, with D perhaps TRBD1 (5 bases). The germline V gene encodes CDR1 GTSNPN and CDR2 SVGIG (reference sequence). V gave up 1 base and J gave up 4 bases, with 14 bases separating them. This CDR3 contains 15 residues.

CDR3 in DNA: TGCGCCAGCAGCTTGGCGTCCGTCCGGGGTGCAGATACGCAGTATTTT. This gives the protein CASSLASVRGADTQYF. This chain joins TRBV5-1 and TRBJ2-3; D is perhaps TRBD2 (5 bases). CDR3 length equals 16 residues. V lost 0 bases to trimming and J lost 4 bases, with 15 bases between them. CDR1 and CDR2 from the germline V gene are SGHRS and YFSETQ. The full variable domain, with the rest looked up from reference TRBV5-1 and TRBJ2-3, is KAGVTQTPRYLIKTRGQQVTLSCSPISGHRSVSWYQQTPGQGLQFLFEYFSETQRNKGNFPGRFSGRQFSNSRSEMNVSTLELGDSALYLCASSLASVRGADTQYFGPGTRLTVL.

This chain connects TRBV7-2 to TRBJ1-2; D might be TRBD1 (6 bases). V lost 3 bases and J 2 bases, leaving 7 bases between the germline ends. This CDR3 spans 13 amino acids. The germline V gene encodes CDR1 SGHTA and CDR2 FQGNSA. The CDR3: CASSFQGNYGYTF. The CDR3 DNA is TGTGCCAGCAGCTTTCAGGGGAACTATGGCTACACCTTC.

The CDR3 nucleotides are TGTGCCAGCAGTTACTACGAGGGGAACACTGAAGCTTTCTTT. Translating gives CASSYYEGNTEAFF. The V gene is TRBV6-5, the J gene TRBJ1-1; D uncertain. The germline V gene encodes CDR1 MNHEY and CDR2 SVGAGI. The CDR3 is 14 residues long. The V end was cut by 1 base, the J end by 1 base, with 7 bases between.

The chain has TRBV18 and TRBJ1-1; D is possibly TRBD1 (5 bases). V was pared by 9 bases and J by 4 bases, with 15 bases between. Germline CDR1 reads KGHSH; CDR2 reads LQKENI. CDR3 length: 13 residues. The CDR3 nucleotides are TGTGCCAGTAACCAGGGTCTTAGCACTGAAGCTTTCTTT. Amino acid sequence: CASNQGLSTEAFF.

The CDR3 region is CASSWTGISYNEQFF. CDR3 in DNA: TGTGCCAGCAGCTGGACGGGAATCTCCTACAATGAGCAGTTCTTC. The rearrangement joins TRBV27 to TRBJ2-1, with a possible D match to TRBD2 (5 bases). The CDR3 sequence is 15 residues long. The germline CDR1 and CDR2 sequences are MNHEY and SMNVEV (reference sequence). V was clipped by 6 bases and J by 0 bases, with 12 bases between them.

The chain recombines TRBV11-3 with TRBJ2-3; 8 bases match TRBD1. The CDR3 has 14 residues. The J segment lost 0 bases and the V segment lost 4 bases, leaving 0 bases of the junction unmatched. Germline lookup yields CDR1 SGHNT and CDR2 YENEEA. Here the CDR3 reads CASSWDRSTDTQYF. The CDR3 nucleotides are TGTGCCAGCAGCTGGGACAGGAGCACAGATACGCAGTATTTT.